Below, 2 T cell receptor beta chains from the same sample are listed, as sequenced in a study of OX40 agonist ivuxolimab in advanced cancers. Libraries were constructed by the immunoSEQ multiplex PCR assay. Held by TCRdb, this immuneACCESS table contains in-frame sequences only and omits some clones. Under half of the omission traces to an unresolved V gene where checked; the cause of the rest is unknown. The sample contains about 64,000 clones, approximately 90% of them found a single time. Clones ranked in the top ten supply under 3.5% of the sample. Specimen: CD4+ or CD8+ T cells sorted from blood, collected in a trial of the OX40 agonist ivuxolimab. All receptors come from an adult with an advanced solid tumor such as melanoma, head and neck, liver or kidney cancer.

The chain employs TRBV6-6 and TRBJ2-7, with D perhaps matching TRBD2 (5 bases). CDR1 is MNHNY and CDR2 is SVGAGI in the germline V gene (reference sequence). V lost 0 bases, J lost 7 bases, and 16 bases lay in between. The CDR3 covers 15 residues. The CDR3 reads CASSYSPDYTKEQYF. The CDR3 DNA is TGTGCCAGCAGTTACTCTCCCGACTACACCAAGGAGCAGTACTTC.

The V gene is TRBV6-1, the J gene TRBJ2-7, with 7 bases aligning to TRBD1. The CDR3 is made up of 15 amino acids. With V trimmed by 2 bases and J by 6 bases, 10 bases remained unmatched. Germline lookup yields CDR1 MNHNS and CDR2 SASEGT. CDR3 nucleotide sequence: TGTGCCAGCAGTGAATGGGGGACAGTGGGTTCCGAGCAGTACTTC. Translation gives CASSEWGTVGSEQYF.